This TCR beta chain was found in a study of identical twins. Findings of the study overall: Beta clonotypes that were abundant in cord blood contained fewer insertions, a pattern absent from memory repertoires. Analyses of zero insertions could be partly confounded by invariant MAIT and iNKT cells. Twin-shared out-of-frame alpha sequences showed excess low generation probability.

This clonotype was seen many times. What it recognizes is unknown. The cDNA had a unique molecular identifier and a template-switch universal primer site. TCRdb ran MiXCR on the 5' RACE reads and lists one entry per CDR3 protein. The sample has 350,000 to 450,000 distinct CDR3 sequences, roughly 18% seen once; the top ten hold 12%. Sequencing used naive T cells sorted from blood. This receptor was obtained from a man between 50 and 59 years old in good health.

The chain's CDR3 is CGYRVGETQYF. CDR3 bases: TGCGGATACAGGGTTGGAGAGACCCAGTACTTC. The rearrangement uses TRBV20-1 and TRBJ2-5, with a tentative D call TRBD1 (6 bases). CDR3 size: 11 residues. In germline, CDR1 is DFQATT, CDR2 SNEGSKA (reference sequence).